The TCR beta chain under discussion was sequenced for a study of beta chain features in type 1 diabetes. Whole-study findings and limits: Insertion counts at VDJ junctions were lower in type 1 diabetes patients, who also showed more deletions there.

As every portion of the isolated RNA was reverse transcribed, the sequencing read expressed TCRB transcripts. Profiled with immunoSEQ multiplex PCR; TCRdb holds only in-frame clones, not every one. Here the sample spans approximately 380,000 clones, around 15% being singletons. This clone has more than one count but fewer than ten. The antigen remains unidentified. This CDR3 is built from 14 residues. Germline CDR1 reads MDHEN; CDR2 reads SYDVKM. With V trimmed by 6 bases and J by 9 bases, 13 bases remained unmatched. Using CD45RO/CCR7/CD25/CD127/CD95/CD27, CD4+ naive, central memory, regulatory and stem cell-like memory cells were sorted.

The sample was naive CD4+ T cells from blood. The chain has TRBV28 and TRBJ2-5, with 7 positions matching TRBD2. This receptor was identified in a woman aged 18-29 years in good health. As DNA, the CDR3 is TGTGCCAGCAGCCCTTGGGAGGGAAGTGAGGCCCAGTACTTC. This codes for CASSPWEGSEAQYF.